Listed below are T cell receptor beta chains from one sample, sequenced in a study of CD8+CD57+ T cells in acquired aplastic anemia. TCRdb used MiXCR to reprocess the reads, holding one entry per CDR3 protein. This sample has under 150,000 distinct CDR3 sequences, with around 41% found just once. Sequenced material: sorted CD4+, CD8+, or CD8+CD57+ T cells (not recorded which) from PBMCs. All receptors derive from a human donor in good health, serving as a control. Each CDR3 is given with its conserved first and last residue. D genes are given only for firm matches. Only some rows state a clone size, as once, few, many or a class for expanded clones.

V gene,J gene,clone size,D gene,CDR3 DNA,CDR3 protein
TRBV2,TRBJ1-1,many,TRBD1,TGTGCCAGCAGGGCCAGGACAGGGACTAACACTGAAGCTTTCTTT,CASRARTGTNTEAFF
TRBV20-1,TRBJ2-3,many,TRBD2,TGCAGTGCTACCCCCAACCTTTTAGCGGGGGCCACAGATACGCAGTATTTT,CSATPNLLAGATDTQYF
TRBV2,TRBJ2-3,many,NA,TGTGCCAGCAGTGAAGTGGGCAGTTATTCAACAGATACGCAGTATTTT,CASSEVGSYSTDTQYF
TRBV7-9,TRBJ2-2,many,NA,TGTGCCAGCAGCTCCTCCAACACCGGGGAGCTGTTTTTT,CASSSSNTGELFF
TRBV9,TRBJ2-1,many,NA,TGTGCCAGCAGCGTAGGGACTCAGGATGAGCAGTTCTTC,CASSVGTQDEQFF
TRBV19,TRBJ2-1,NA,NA,TGTGCCTGTCGGGGCAGCAGGCAGTTCTTC,CACRGSRQFF
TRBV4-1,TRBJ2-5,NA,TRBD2,TGCGCCAGCAGCCAAGATGGGGGGGGAGGGGAGACCCAGTACTTC,CASSQDGGGGETQYF
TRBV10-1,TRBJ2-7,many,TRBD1,TGCGCCAGCAGTAATACGCAGGACAGGGACGAGCAGTACTTC,CASSNTQDRDEQYF
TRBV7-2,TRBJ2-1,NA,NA,TGTGCCGGCAGCTTTACAGGGTACAATGAGCAGTTCTTC,CAGSFTGYNEQFF
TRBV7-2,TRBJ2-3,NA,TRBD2,TGTGCCAGCAGCTTAAAGACTAGCGGGCCAGATACGCAGTATTTT,CASSLKTSGPDTQYF
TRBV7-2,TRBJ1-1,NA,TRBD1,TGTGCCAGCACCGGACAGGGGGGAACTGAAGCTTTCTTT,CASTGQGGTEAFF
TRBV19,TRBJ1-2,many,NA,TGTGCCAGTAGTAAAAAGGTGGACTATGGCTACACCTTC,CASSKKVDYGYTF
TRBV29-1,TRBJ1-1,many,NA,TGCAGCGTCGGGGGGCCTGAAGCTTTCTTT,CSVGGPEAFF
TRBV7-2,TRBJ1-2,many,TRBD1,TGTGCCAGCAGCTCCCCAGACAGGGGCATCTATGGCTACACCTTC,CASSSPDRGIYGYTF
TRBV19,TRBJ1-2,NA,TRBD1,TGTGCCAGTAGTATAGTTACAGGGGATGGCTACACCTTC,CASSIVTGDGYTF
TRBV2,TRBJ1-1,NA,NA,TGTGCCAGCAGTTACTCTCGGACAGCCAACACTGAAGCTTTCTTT,CASSYSRTANTEAFF
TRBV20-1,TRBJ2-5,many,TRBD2,TGCAGTGCTACTAGCCCTTTGCGGGAGAGGGGCGAGACCCAGTACTTC,CSATSPLRERGETQYF
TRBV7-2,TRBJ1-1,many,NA,TGTGCCAGCAGCTCCCAAGCCCCCCTCCCCCTTAACACTGAAGCTTTCTTT,CASSSQAPLPLNTEAFF
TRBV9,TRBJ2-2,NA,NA,TGTGCCAGCAGCGCTTTCGATAACACCGGGGAGCTGTTTTTC,CASSAFDNTGELFF
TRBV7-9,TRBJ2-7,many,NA,TGTGCCAGCAGCCTGGACACAACCTACGAGCAGTACTTC,CASSLDTTYEQYF
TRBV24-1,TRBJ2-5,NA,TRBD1,TGTGCCACCAGTGATTCGGGCAGGGGGCCGGCAGAGACCCAGTACTTC,CATSDSGRGPAETQYF
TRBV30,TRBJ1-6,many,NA,TGTGCCTGGAGCCGTCCCGTAGTACCCCTCCACTTT,CAWSRPVVPLHF
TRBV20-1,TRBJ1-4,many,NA,TGCAGTGCTAGAGGGGGAGAAAAACTGTTTTTT,CSARGGEKLFF
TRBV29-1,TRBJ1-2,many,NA,TGCAGCGTGCCGCGGGGGGGCAGTGGCTACACCTTC,CSVPRGGSGYTF
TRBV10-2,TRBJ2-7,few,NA,TGCGCCAGCAGCCCCGAGGGGGAGCAGTACTTC,CASSPEGEQYF
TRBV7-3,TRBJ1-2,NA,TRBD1,TGTGCCAGCAGCGTCTCCGGGACAGGGGCTGGCTACACCTTC,CASSVSGTGAGYTF
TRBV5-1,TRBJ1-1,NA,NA,TGCGCCAGCAGCTTGTTGTCGGACACTGAAGCTTTCTTT,CASSLLSDTEAFF
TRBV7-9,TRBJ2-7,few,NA,TGTGCCAGCAGACGAGGGGGTGGCTACGAGCAGTACTTC,CASRRGGGYEQYF
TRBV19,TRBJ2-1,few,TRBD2,TGTGCCAGTAGTATAACACTAGCGGTGGAGCAGTTCTTC,CASSITLAVEQFF
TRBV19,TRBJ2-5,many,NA,TGTGCCAGTAGTCCGAGGATCAGGGTCGGAGAGACCCAGTACTTC,CASSPRIRVGETQYF
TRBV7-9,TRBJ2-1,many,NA,TGTGCCAGCAGCTTAATCGCTGGGTTGACGGAGCAGTTCTTC,CASSLIAGLTEQFF